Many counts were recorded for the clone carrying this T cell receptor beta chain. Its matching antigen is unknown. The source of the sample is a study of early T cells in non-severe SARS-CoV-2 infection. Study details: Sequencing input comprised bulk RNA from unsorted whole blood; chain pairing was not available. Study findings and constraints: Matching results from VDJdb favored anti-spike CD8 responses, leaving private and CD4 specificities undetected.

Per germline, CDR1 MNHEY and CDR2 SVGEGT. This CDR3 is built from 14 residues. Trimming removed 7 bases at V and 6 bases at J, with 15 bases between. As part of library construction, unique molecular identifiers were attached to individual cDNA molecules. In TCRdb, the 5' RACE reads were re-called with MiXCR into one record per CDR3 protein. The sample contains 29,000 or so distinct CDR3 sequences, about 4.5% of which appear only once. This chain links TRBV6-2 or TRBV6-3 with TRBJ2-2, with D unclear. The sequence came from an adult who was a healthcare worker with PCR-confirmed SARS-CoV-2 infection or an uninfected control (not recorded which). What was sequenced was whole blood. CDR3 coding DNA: TGTGCCAGCAATCCCGCGTCCGGGCCCGGGGAGCTGTTTTTT. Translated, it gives CASNPASGPGELFF.